What follows are 15 T cell receptor beta chains derived from one specimen sequenced in a study of T-cell reconstitution after alpha-beta-depleted transplantation in children. TCRbeta library construction was performed incorporating unique molecular identifiers. TCRdb processed the PCR reads anew with MiXCR; each CDR3 protein has one entry. The sample comprises approximately 240,000 distinct CDR3 sequences, approximately 9% of which are singletons, and approximately 6.6% rests with the top ten. The input for sequencing was PBMCs from the stem cell graft donor, taken from the stem cell graft. These TCRs come from a human donor who donated a stem cell graft to a child with acute lymphoblastic leukemia.

Only a few counts were recorded for this clonotype. V gene TRBV7-7 combines with J gene TRBJ2-2; D gene uncertain. CDR3 size: 15 residues. Germline loops: CDR1 SSHAT, CDR2 FNYEAQ (reference sequence). V was cut by 5 bases and J by 1 base, with 11 bases left in between. The CDR3 reads CASSTKILNTGELFF. CDR3 sequence (DNA): TGTGCCAGCAGCACCAAGATACTGAACACCGGGGAGCTGTTTTTT.

There are a few counts of this clonotype. The chain is built from TRBV5-1 and TRBJ2-2, with D possibly matching TRBD1 (5 bases). CDR1 is SGHRS and CDR2 is YFSETQ in the germline V gene. V lost 4 bases and J lost 3, with 16 bases in between. CDR3 size: 16 residues. CDR3 protein: CASSARESIDTGELFF. As DNA, the CDR3 is TGCGCCAGCAGCGCCAGGGAATCGATTGACACCGGGGAGCTGTTTTTT.

This chain uses TRBV7-2 with TRBJ1-2; a weak D match, TRBD1 (6 bases). Germline values: CDR1 SGHTA, CDR2 FQGNSA. Deletions cut 5 bases from V and 3 bases from J, with 13 bases between. The CDR3 has 14 residues. This CDR3 is CASSRPGEHYGYTF. CDR3 DNA: TGTGCCAGCAGCCGTCCAGGGGAACACTATGGCTACACCTTC.

The J gene is TRBJ1-1, the V gene TRBV10-3; D is ambiguous. V shed 1 base and J shed 14 bases, with 11 bases lying between them. The CDR3 runs to 11 residues. CDR1 is ENHRY and CDR2 is SYGVKD in the germline V gene. DNA of the CDR3: TGTGCCATCAGTGAGTGGAGTTATGCCTTCTTT. It yields the protein CAISEWSYAFF.

The count of this clonotype is one. A much larger clone is a single base away; this may be a read error. The chain couples TRBV11-1 to TRBJ1-5, with D perhaps TRBD1 (5 bases). The CDR3 runs 14 residues. Germline V CDR1 and CDR2: SGHAT, FQDESV (reference sequence). In DNA form, the CDR3 reads TGTGCCAGCATCTTAGGGGTAGTCAATCAGCCCCAGCATTTT. This sequence encodes CASILGVVNQPQHF.

This clonotype was counted ten times or more. The chain has TRBV6-2 or TRBV6-3 and TRBJ2-2; 9 nucleotides match TRBD1. This CDR3 comprises 12 residues. J gave up 13 bases and V 6 bases, and 6 bases lay outside the gene matches. Germline CDR1 is MNHEY and CDR2 is SVGEGT. CDR3 loop: CASSLGQGRLFF. The CDR3 DNA is TGTGCCAGCAGCTTAGGACAGGGGAGGCTGTTTTTT.

The rearrangement joins TRBV27 to TRBJ1-1; D gene ambiguous. V lost 8 bases, J lost 3 bases, and 10 bases lay in between. The CDR3 runs to 12 residues. Germline V CDR1 and CDR2: MNHEY, SMNVEV (reference sequence). CDR3 protein: CASGPTYTEAFF. The CDR3 region has the DNA TGTGCCAGCGGTCCGACTTACACTGAAGCTTTCTTT.

This clonotype has a handful of counts. The rearrangement uses TRBV5-1 and TRBJ1-2; TRBD1 is a possible D gene (5 bases). V was cut by 4 bases and J by 6 bases, with 13 bases left in between. CDR3 size: 13 residues. CDR1 SGHRS and CDR2 YFSETQ come from the germline V gene. CDR3 sequence (DNA): TGCGCCAGCAGCCCGACAGAGAGCAATGGCTACACCTTC. It codes for CASSPTESNGYTF.

The V and J genes are TRBV7-2 and TRBJ2-1, with 9 bases lining up with TRBD1. CDR3 length: 16 amino acids. CDR1 SGHTA and CDR2 FQGNSA come from the germline V gene. Trimming cost V 1 base and J 6 bases; bases outside gene matches: 7. The CDR3 loop reads CASSLVGWDRANEQFF. Written as DNA, the CDR3 is TGTGCCAGCAGCTTAGTTGGTTGGGACAGGGCCAATGAGCAGTTCTTC.

This chain uses TRBV6-1 with TRBJ2-3; D possibly uses TRBD1 or TRBD2 (9 bases each). V lost 5 bases and J lost 5, with 26 bases in between. The CDR3 is 18 amino acids. Germline loops: CDR1 MNHNS, CDR2 SASEGT. CDR3 in DNA: TGTGCCAGCAGTACAGGGGGCGCGGCGGGGGGGCTCGGAGATACGCAGTATTTT. It encodes CASSTGGAAGGLGDTQYF.

At least ten counts were recorded for this clonotype. The V call is TRBV5-8, the J call TRBJ2-3; D not resolved. The ends were cut back, 4 bases at V and 2 bases at J, with 17 bases in the middle. The CDR3 consists of 16 residues. Germline loops: CDR1 SGHTS, CDR2 YDEGEE. DNA for the CDR3: TGTGCCAGCAGCCTAGATGACCCTCAACCCACAGATACGCAGTATTTT. Residues: CASSLDDPQPTDTQYF.

The chain uses TRBV18 and TRBJ1-3, with unresolved D. CDR1 is KGHSH, CDR2 LQKENI, per germline. The V and J ends lost 3 bases and 2 bases respectively, with 8 bases between them. CDR3 size: 14 residues. DNA for the CDR3: TGTGCCAGCTCACCGTCTTCGGCTGGAAACACCATATATTTT. It translates to CASSPSSAGNTIYF.

The chain combines TRBV25-1 with TRBJ2-3, with 9 bases identical to TRBD1. V lost 6 bases and J lost 0; bases outside the gene matches: 10. This CDR3 has 17 residues. Germline CDR1 and CDR2: MGHDK and SYGVNS. CDR3 DNA: TGTGCCAGCAGCCTGGGACAGGGACGGTCTAGCACAGATACGCAGTATTTT. Its translation: CASSLGQGRSSTDTQYF.

This clonotype was observed at least ten times. The chain joins TRBV12-3 or TRBV12-4 to TRBJ1-3; D is uncertain. Trimming left V 5 bases short and J 9 bases short, with 17 bases between. The CDR3 has 14 residues. The CDR3 DNA reads TGTGCCAGCAGTCAAGACATCGGGAGGAGCACCATATATTTT. Encoded protein: CASSQDIGRSTIYF.

This clonotype was recorded a few times. CDR3 sequence reads: CSAIGWGAEYEQYF. CDR3 sequence (DNA): TGCAGTGCTATAGGGTGGGGTGCCGAATACGAGCAGTACTTC. The genes are TRBV20-1 and TRBJ2-7; D call uncertain. The germline V gene encodes CDR1 DFQATT and CDR2 SNEGSKA (reference sequence). V dropped 4 bases and J dropped 4 bases, with 17 bases sitting between them. The CDR3 length is 14 residues.